The rows below give T cell receptor beta chains drawn from one sample of a study of shared clonotypes between healthy human individuals. Generated by immunoSEQ multiplex PCR, the TCRdb table keeps only in-frame clones and is missing some. The sample contains over 2 million clones, around 96% of which appear only once. Material for sequencing was naive CD8+ T cells sorted from blood. These receptors originate from a young man in good health. The CDR3 runs from the conserved cysteine through the conserved F or W. The order of the fields is J gene, V gene, clone size, CDR3 protein. Size tells how often a clone was seen (once, few, many) or the class of an expanded clone, and some rows leave it out.

J: TRBJ1-1
V: TRBV18
size: .
CDR3: CASSRWDTEAFF

J: TRBJ2-7
V: TRBV2
size: .
CDR3: CASSEYSGSSYEQYF

J: TRBJ2-7
V: TRBV5-1
size: .
CDR3: CASSLRDSSYEQYF

J: TRBJ2-7
V: TRBV5-6
size: .
CDR3: CASSLPGQGYEQYF

J: TRBJ1-1
V: TRBV10-3
size: .
CDR3: CAIKGTDWGNTEAFF

J: TRBJ1-4
V: TRBV10-2
size: .
CDR3: CASSAADRGVHEKLFF

J: TRBJ2-7
V: TRBV4-1
size: .
CDR3: CASSFRGNSYEQYF

J: TRBJ2-1
V: TRBV27
size: .
CDR3: CASSLLEGNEQFF

J: TRBJ2-2
V: TRBV6-6
size: .
CDR3: CASRSATGTGELFF

J: TRBJ2-7
V: TRBV19
size: .
CDR3: CASSTLRDKGHEQYF

J: TRBJ2-2
V: TRBV6-5
size: .
CDR3: CASRLNTGELFF

J: TRBJ2-7
V: TRBV23-1
size: .
CDR3: CASRGGVGAYEQYF

J: TRBJ2-3
V: TRBV19
size: .
CDR3: CASSIMPVQTDTQYF

J: TRBJ1-1
V: TRBV19
size: .
CDR3: CASSISDTNTEAFF

J: TRBJ2-7
V: TRBV6-1
size: .
CDR3: CASSEGHYTTYEQYF

J: TRBJ2-2
V: TRBV15
size: .
CDR3: CATSSLGELFF

J: TRBJ1-2
V: TRBV13
size: .
CDR3: CASSTRTGGPSNGYTF

J: TRBJ2-5
V: TRBV2
size: .
CDR3: CASSSAGETQYF

J: TRBJ1-3
V: TRBV5-6
size: .
CDR3: CASSLDGLAGNTIYF

J: TRBJ2-3
V: TRBV6-1
size: .
CDR3: CASSEEASRTDTQYF

J: TRBJ1-2
V: TRBV10-1
size: .
CDR3: CASSGRRGEGANYGYTF

J: TRBJ1-1
V: TRBV7-9
size: few
CDR3: CASSLVSSTEAFF

J: TRBJ2-1
V: TRBV7-3
size: once
CDR3: CASSFGTSGGEPHKQFF

J: TRBJ1-1
V: TRBV25-1
size: .
CDR3: CASRGGFGAFF

J: TRBJ1-5
V: TRBV28
size: once
CDR3: CASSSYYSNQPQHF

J: TRBJ2-3
V: TRBV7-9
size: .
CDR3: CASSRTDGTDTQYF

J: TRBJ2-3
V: TRBV27
size: .
CDR3: CASGDREPGTDTQYF

J: TRBJ1-1
V: TRBV6-5
size: .
CDR3: CASSYVRWTEAFF

J: TRBJ2-7
V: TRBV30
size: once
CDR3: CAWIFHGGERYEQYF